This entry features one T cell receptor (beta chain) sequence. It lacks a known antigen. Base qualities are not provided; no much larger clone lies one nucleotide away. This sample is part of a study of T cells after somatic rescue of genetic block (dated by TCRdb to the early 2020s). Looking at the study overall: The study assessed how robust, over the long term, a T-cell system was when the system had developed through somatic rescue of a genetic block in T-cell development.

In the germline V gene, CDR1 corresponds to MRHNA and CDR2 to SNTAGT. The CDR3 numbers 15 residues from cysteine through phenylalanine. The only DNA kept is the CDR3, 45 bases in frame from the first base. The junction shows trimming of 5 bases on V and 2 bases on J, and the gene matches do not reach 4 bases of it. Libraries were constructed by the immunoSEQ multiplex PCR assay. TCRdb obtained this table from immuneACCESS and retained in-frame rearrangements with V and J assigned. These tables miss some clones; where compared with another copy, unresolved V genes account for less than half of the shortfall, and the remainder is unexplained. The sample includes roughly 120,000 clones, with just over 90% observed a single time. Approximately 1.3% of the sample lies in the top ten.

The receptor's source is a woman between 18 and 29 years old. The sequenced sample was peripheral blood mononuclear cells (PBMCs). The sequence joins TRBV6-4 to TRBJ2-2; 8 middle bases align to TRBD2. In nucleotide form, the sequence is TGTGCCAGCAGTAGCGGGGGCGATAACACCGGGGAGCTGTTTTTT. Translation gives CASSSGGDNTGELFF.